There are a few counts of the clone carrying this T cell receptor (beta chain). As yet, its antigen is unknown. 13 Jbeta primers and 60 Vbeta primers were used for the PCR. Clones were sequenced by immunoSEQ multiplex PCR, and TCRdb holds only the in-frame ones, with some missing. Among about 98,000 clones, about 70% were seen once, and the ten largest hold less than 1.5%. The data stem from a study of cytomegalovirus exposure and HLA in healthy donors. The donors were healthy bone marrow donors. Study-wide results and caveats: Later analysis associated a missense DCLRE1C variant with TCR beta V- and J-gene trimming. Later analysis reportedly placed an Asian-associated ancestry cluster below the approximately 730-donor mean in N-insertions.

The source of this sequence is a female donor in good health and CMV-seronegative. Sequenced material: PBMCs.

CDR3 sequence: CSGDREPHTNEKLFF. CDR3 sequence (DNA): TGCAGCGGCGACAGGGAACCTCATACTAATGAAAAACTGTTTTTT. The rearrangement joins TRBV29-1 to TRBJ1-4; 7 bases fit TRBD1. CDR3 size: 15 residues. J gave up 2 bases and V 7 bases, and 10 bases lay outside the gene matches. Per germline, CDR1 SQVTM and CDR2 ANQGSEA.